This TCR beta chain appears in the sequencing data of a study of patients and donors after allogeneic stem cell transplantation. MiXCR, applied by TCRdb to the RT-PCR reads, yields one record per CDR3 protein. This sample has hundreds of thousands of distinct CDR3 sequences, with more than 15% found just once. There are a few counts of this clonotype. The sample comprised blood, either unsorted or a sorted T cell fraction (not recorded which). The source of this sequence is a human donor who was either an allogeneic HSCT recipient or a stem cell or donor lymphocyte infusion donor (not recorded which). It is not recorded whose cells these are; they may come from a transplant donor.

The CDR3 bases are TGTGCCAGCAGCCCCCGACTAGCGGGAGGGCAAGAGACCCAGTACTTC. Its translation is CASSPRLAGGQETQYF. V gene TRBV7-3 combines with J gene TRBJ2-5, with 14 bases identical to TRBD2. V was clipped by 5 bases and J by 2 bases; unmatched bases: 4. There are 16 residues in the CDR3. The germline CDR1 and CDR2 sequences are SGHTA and FQGTGA.